The clone carrying this TCR beta chain was seen a handful of times. Its antigen is unidentified. Germline V gives CDR1 PRHDT, CDR2 FYEKMQ (reference sequence). V was cut by 1 base and J by 6 bases, with 16 bases left in between. This CDR3 has 15 residues. Sequenced by immunoSEQ multiplex PCR; TCRdb stores in-frame clones only, minus some. The sample lists about 6,000 clones, roughly 34% occurring once. This sample was included in a study of STAT3 mutations in large granular lymphocyte leukemia. Overall study results and limits: Every T-cell large granular lymphocyte leukemia patient had at least one immunodominant TCR beta clonotype. In several patients, dominant TCR clone burden exceeded STAT3 mutant burden, suggesting STAT3 mutation arose secondarily.

Material for sequencing was peripheral blood mononuclear cells. The chain combines TRBV13 with TRBJ2-7; maybe TRBD1 (6 bases). The receptor was isolated from a woman between 40 and 50 years old with T-cell large granular lymphocyte leukemia. Some clones in this sample may be carry-over from other donors' samples. CDR3 in DNA: TGTGCCAGCAGCTTAGAAGAGGGGGAGCAGGCCGAGCAGTACTTC. This sequence encodes CASSLEEGEQAEQYF.